This record concerns one TCR beta chain sequence. What antigen it recognizes has not been identified. TCRdb names NextSeq 550 as the instrument used. The Human TCR Profiling Kit (MiLaboratory) was used to make UMI-labeled 5' RACE TRB cDNA libraries. cDNA synthesis used the entire amount of extracted RNA, and PCR amplification then used the entire amount of cDNA produced. Libraries were prepared in parallel with an identical number of PCR cycles. Per the source publication's procedure: With a requirement of at least two reads per UMI, MIGEC and MiXCR extracted about 53,000 +/- 9,400 unique UMI-labeled TRB cDNA molecules per library. Each library averaged about 37,000 +/- 9,700 functional in-frame TRB CDR3 nucleotide clonotypes without stop codons. After downsampling to 5000 UMI-labeled TRB molecules per sample, diversity metrics, including normalized Shannon-Wiener and Chao1, were computed in VDJtools. VDJtools computed clonotype-size-weighted physicochemical properties of the central five CDR3 residues: interaction energy, strength, volume and Kidera factor 4. TCRdb reprocessed the reads; each CDR3 protein sequence makes one entry, and DNA is unavailable. The V and J calls reflect TCRdb's pipeline rather than the authors' work. This sample's table lists 150,000 or so distinct CDR3 sequences. Approximately 0.5% of the sample comes from the top ten.

This specimen belongs to a study of CXCR3-negative and CXCR3-positive naive CD8 T cells (dated by TCRdb to about 2019). At the level of the whole study: In total, approximately 140 million TRB reads were obtained, or roughly 1.5 +/- 0.3 million reads per library. The TRBV-TRBJ cluster analysis covered naive subsets from several donors and memory cells from 3 donors. Diversity and physicochemical repertoire analyses were performed on about 12 donors pooled from two independent experiments.

The CDR3 holds 16 amino acids from the cysteine to the phenylalanine. The DNA is not on file. Each CD8+ T cell subset was flow-sorted in triplicate, and 250,000 to 350,000 cells per subset were placed directly into RLT lysis buffer. To exclude memory contaminants, naive CD8+ T cells were stringently defined as CD45RO-CCR7+CD27+CD95-. Peripheral blood mononuclear cells were isolated from buffy coats by standard density gradient centrifugation. Naive CXCR3-negative and CXCR3-positive CD8+ T cells were flow-sorted on a FACSAria III. An RNeasy Mini Kit was used to extract total RNA from the sorted cells. The research as a whole found: Freshly isolated PBMCs were used for most assays because CXCR3 expression partially decreased after cryopreservation. Because surface CD5, which is linked to self-reactivity in mice, was comparable between the naive subsets, TCR interaction strength was also inferred from the physicochemical properties of TRB CDR3s. Both naive subsets had comparably high repertoire diversity, while memory CD8+ T cells had much lower repertoire diversity. Similar TRBV-TRBJ usage was shown by naive CXCR3-negative and CXCR3-positive cells from the same donor, whereas distinct patterns were shown by memory cells. Compared with CXCR3-negative naive cells, CXCR3-positive naive cells had TRB CDR3s with higher hydrophobicity (lower Kidera factor 4), lower energy, and higher strength and volume indices.

Sequenced sample: naive CXCR3+ CD8+ T cells from blood. What the cell subset or site label conveys for this sample: CD45RO-CCR7+CD27+CD95- naive CD8+ T cells expressing CXCR3 (TNR3+). This clonotype originated in a human donor in good health. Some clones in this sample may be carry-over from other donors' samples. Here the chain combines TRBV21-1 and TRBJ1-1; there is no DNA to check the TCRdb D call of TRBD1. TRBV21-1 is a pseudogene. The CDR3 has the sequence CASSTPLPNQGHEAFF.